The entry below describes one T cell receptor beta chain. Antigen unknown. None of the donors, who were healthy HIV-negative adults, had recently had acute infections or vaccinations. The data were taken from a study of shared clonotypes between healthy human individuals. Using immunoSEQ multiplex PCR, the repertoire was profiled, and TCRdb retains in-frame clones only, with some absent. The sample holds some 2.4 million clones, roughly 93% seen once. Per germline, CDR1 SGHTA and CDR2 FQGTGA. V lost 5 bases and J lost 0, with 18 bases in between. CDR3 size: 17 residues. Study outcomes and limitations: A reduction in generation probabilities was seen for non-shared clonotypes relative to those shared by all four donors.

The chain is built from TRBV7-3 and TRBJ2-3; possibly TRBD1 or TRBD2 for D (6 bases each). The sequence derives from a man younger than 35 in good health. Some clones in this sample may be carry-over from other donors' samples. Sequenced sample: naive CD4+ T cells from PBMCs. The subset is: CD45RA+ positively selected. Here the CDR3 reads CASSEGGGYPSTDTQYF. CDR3 sequence (DNA): TGTGCCAGCAGCGAAGGGGGAGGCTACCCTAGCACAGATACGCAGTATTTT.